A single TCR beta chain is shown here with its context. Its antigen is unknown. Per-base quality was not reported, and no clone a single base away is much larger than it. The sample is drawn from a study of blood T cell repertoires in COVID-19 (dated by TCRdb to 2020 to 2022). Some background on the complete study: The collaborator samples originated in the United States, Italy and Spain and spanned the acute and convalescent phases of COVID-19. The prospective study material was composed of cDNA or gDNA derived from T cells, B-cell-depleted T cells, or PBMCs. Subjects who had been exposed to COVID-19, were actively infected with it, or had recovered from it provided the deeply sampled blood TCRbeta repertoires that made up the dataset. The repertoires were made available in a free public database intended to serve as a resource for research on the immune response to SARS-CoV-2. The samples were drawn from two sources: the first 160 participants of the ongoing ImmuneRACE study, and approximately 1,300 subjects contributed by 6 global collaborators. Sample metadata almost always included a de-identified subject ID, COVID-19 status, age in years and sex. Where available, HLA class I and class II types were obtained from metadata supplied by the sample provider rather than from assay-based typing. On the study overall, not on this receptor specifically: The quantity of clinical and demographic metadata differed by source and by participant and was supplied without curation.

Each collaborating institution followed its own protocols to collect whole blood in K2EDTA tubes. Collaborator samples were shipped for TCRbeta analysis as frozen whole blood, isolated PBMCs, or DNA extracted from either sample type. TCRbeta CDR3 regions were amplified from genomic DNA by means of the immunoSEQ Assay, a bias-controlled multiplex PCR. The original methods were these. Nucleated cell counts per sample were estimated from amplification of reference gene primers within the assay. To quantify the absolute abundance of each unique TCRbeta CDR3 rearrangement, sequence reads were collapsed and filtered. Productive Simpson clonality was computed per sample as the square root of Simpson's diversity index over productive rearrangements. This immuneACCESS table, as held by TCRdb, lists in-frame sequences with V and J called but not all clones. Of the missing ones, under half trace to an unresolved V gene in checked studies; the others have no known cause. The V and J calls and clone size are taken from that table; D and trimming were inferred from the DNA. This sample holds 150,000 to 200,000 clones; about 85% were observed only once. Jointly, the top ten make up 3% to 3.5% of the sample.

V is reduced by 6 bases and J by 4 bases, leaving a spacing of 6 bases between them. According to the germline V gene, CDR1 reads SNHLY and CDR2 reads FYNNEI. The CDR3 covers 11 residues, taking in both the cysteine and the phenylalanine. The sequence is cut down to CDR3 DNA, 33 bases in frame from base 1. The V gene is TRBV2 and the J gene is TRBJ2-5, with the D gene not clear enough to name. The sequence was collected from a human donor with acute or convalescent COVID-19. The donor label of this sample is uncertain. Input material: peripheral blood. The base sequence is TGTGCCAGCAGCGAACGAGAGACCCAGTACTTC. Protein translation: CASSERETQYF.